This T cell receptor beta chain was identified in a study of blood T cell repertoires in COVID-19 (dated by TCRdb to 2018 to 2021). About the full investigation: The collaborator samples originated in the United States, Italy and Spain and spanned the acute and convalescent phases of COVID-19. The material from the prospective study consisted of cDNA or gDNA derived from T cells, B-cell-depleted T cells, or PBMCs. Deeply sampled blood TCRbeta repertoires from subjects exposed to, actively infected with, or recovered from COVID-19 were included in the dataset. A freely available public database, intended as a resource for researchers studying the immune response to SARS-CoV-2, is where the repertoires were released. The samples were drawn from the first 160 participants of the ongoing ImmuneRACE study and from 1,254 subjects provided by 6 global collaborators. HLA class I and class II types, where available, came from metadata supplied by the sample provider rather than from assay-based typing. A de-identified subject ID, COVID-19 status, age in years and sex were almost always included in the sample metadata.

This clone was counted a few times. The antigen it recognizes is unknown. No clone much larger than this one lies a single base away; base qualities are absent. TCRbeta CDR3 regions were amplified from genomic DNA using the immunoSEQ Assay, a bias-controlled multiplex PCR. The study's processing was this. The number of nucleated cells in each sample was estimated by amplification of reference gene primers within the assay. To quantify the absolute abundance of each unique TCRbeta CDR3 rearrangement, sequence reads were collapsed and filtered. For each sample, productive Simpson clonality was calculated as the square root of Simpson's diversity index over productive rearrangements. As stored in TCRdb, this immuneACCESS dataset retains in-frame rearrangements with V and J assigned. A fraction of the clones does not appear; measured against another copy, unresolved V genes explain less than half of the discrepancy, and the remainder lacks a known reason. V and J calls plus clone size are reproduced from that table; the DNA served to infer D and trimming. For this sample the table gives about 100,000 clones, of which 70% to 80% were detected only once. The ten most abundant clones make up around 15% of the sample.

The full study reports these points: The amount of clinical and demographic metadata varied by source and participant and was provided uncurated.

Including cysteine and phenylalanine, the CDR3 has 17 amino acids. Only the CDR3 part of the read is kept: 51 bases, read in frame from the first base. The junction shows trimming of 1 base on V and 0 bases on J, plus 13 bases between the germline ends. CDR1 and CDR2 (SGHAT, FQNNGV) derive from the germline V gene. Collaborating institutions collected whole blood in K2EDTA tubes following their own protocols. For TCRbeta analysis, collaborators shipped samples as frozen whole blood, isolated PBMCs, or DNA extracted from either of those sample types. The chain employs TRBV11-2 and TRBJ1-3; possibly the D gene is TRBD1, per 5 matching bases. The receptor's source is a human donor in a cohort sampled during active COVID-19. Sequenced input: peripheral blood. The DNA sequence is as follows: TGTGCCAGCAGCTTAGCCCTTTACAGGTCCTCTGGAAACACCATATATTTT. Translated, it gives CASSLALYRSSGNTIYF.